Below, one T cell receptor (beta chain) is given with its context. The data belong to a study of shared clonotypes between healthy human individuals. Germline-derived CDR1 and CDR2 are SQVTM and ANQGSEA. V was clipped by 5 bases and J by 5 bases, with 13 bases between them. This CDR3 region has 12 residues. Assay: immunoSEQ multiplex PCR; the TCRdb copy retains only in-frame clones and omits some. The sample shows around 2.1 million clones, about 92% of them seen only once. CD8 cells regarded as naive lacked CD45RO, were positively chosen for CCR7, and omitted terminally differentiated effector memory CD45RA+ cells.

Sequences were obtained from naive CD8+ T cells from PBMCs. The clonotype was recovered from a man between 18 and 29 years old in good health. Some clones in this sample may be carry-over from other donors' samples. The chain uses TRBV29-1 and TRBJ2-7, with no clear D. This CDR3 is CSVKIAANEQYF. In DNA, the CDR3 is TGCAGCGTTAAAATAGCAGCGAACGAGCAGTACTTC.